A single sample is the source of the 30 T cell receptor beta chains below, sequenced in a study of blood T cell repertoires in COVID-19. TCRdb keeps only in-frame clones here, not all; method: immunoSEQ multiplex PCR. This table has nearly 250,000 clones, approximately 84% appearing once. The sample comprised peripheral blood. Receptors originate from a woman older than 75 with acute or convalescent COVID-19.

The chain uses TRBV7-9 and TRBJ1-4, with 8 bases fitting TRBD1. In germline, CDR1 is SEHNR, CDR2 FQNEAQ (reference sequence). CDR3 length equals 14 residues. V trimming: 5 bases; J trimming: 8 bases; junction bases outside the gene matches: 7. CDR3 loop: CASSPRTGIEKLFF. For the CDR3, the DNA is TGTGCCAGCAGCCCGCGGACAGGGATCGAAAAACTGTTTTTT.

The rearrangement uses TRBV4-3 and TRBJ1-4; no firm D call. V was cut by 0 bases and J by 6 bases, with 20 bases left in between. Germline V lookup: CDR1 LGHNA, CDR2 YSLEER. The CDR3 contains 18 residues. This CDR3 reads CASSQERLGRALDEKLFF. CDR3 nucleotides: TGCGCCAGCAGCCAAGAACGTCTGGGGAGGGCGCTCGATGAAAAACTGTTTTTT.

The J gene is TRBJ1-1, the V gene TRBV6-2 or TRBV6-3; D gene unclear. Between the trimmed V and J ends, which lost 0 bases and 0 bases, there was a span of 8 bases. The CDR3 is 15 residues long. Germline-derived CDR1 and CDR2 are MNHEY and SVGEGT. CDR3 in DNA: TGTGCCAGCAGTTACTCGGGGAGGGTGAACACTGAAGCTTTCTTT. It specifies CASSYSGRVNTEAFF.

The rearrangement links TRBV28 to TRBJ1-2; 8 positions agree with TRBD1. This CDR3 spans 15 amino acids. V lost 1 base and J lost 2; bases outside the gene matches: 3. Germline-derived CDR1 and CDR2 are MDHEN and SYDVKM. The CDR3 loop reads CASSLSWTGNYGYTF. CDR3 coding DNA: TGTGCCAGCAGTTTATCCTGGACAGGGAACTATGGCTACACCTTC.

Comment on this clone: The same CDR3 is also encoded by other DNA sequences in this sample. V and J are TRBV4-2 and TRBJ1-2; D is possibly TRBD1 (6 bases). V lost 1 base, J lost 5 bases, and 17 bases lay in between. CDR3 size: 16 residues. Germline assignment: CDR1 LGHNA and CDR2 YNFKEQ. DNA for the CDR3: TGTGCCAGCAGCCAAGCGACAGGCCAATCGGGGTATGGCTACACCTTC. This encodes CASSQATGQSGYGYTF.

The V and J genes are TRBV6-2 or TRBV6-3 and TRBJ2-7; 7 nucleotides align to TRBD2. This CDR3 is 17 amino acids long. Germline V lookup: CDR1 MNHEY, CDR2 SVGEGT. Germline trimming cut 2 bases from V and 4 bases from J; bases unmatched to any gene: 14. For the CDR3, the DNA is TGTGCCAGCAGTTACCAGACCGGGGGGTTCTGGGATTACGAGCAGTACTTC. This sequence encodes CASSYQTGGFWDYEQYF.

CDR3 sequence: CASSLLSGRSDEQFF. For the CDR3, the DNA is TGTGCCAGCAGCTTACTGTCAGGGCGATCCGATGAGCAGTTCTTC. This chain uses TRBV7-6 with TRBJ2-1; D is perhaps TRBD1 (5 bases). Trimming removed 2 bases from V and 8 bases from J, with 16 bases in between. CDR3 length: 15 amino acids. Germline V gene lookup returns CDR1 SGHVS and CDR2 FNYEAQ.

The chain recombines TRBV2 with TRBJ1-1; 10 bases are a match to TRBD1. V gave up 4 bases and J gave up 2 bases; unmatched junction bases: 4. The germline V gene has CDR1 SNHLY and CDR2 FYNNEI. This CDR3 spans 15 amino acids. CDR3 bases: TGTGCCAGCAGTGGACAGGGGGCAACAAACACTGAAGCTTTCTTT. This sequence encodes CASSGQGATNTEAFF.

This sequence joins TRBV4-1 and TRBJ1-2, with D possibly matching TRBD1 (6 bases). V gave up 0 bases and J gave up 4 bases, with 18 bases separating them. The CDR3 covers 17 residues. CDR1 and CDR2 (germline): MGHRA, YSYEKL. CDR3 nucleotides: TGCGCCAGCAGCCAAGATCCCTCGCGACAGGCTCTCTATGGCTACACCTTC. This gives the protein CASSQDPSRQALYGYTF.

This chain connects TRBV4-2 to TRBJ1-2, with TRBD1 matching over 7 bases. The V gene end was trimmed by 1 base and the J gene end by 7 bases; junction bases not matched to a gene: 9. Per germline, CDR1 LGHNA and CDR2 YNFKEQ. The CDR3 covers 15 residues. DNA of the CDR3: TGTGCCAGCAGCCAAGTGGACAGGACCAGGAGTGGCTACACCTTC. The encoded protein is CASSQVDRTRSGYTF.

The J gene is TRBJ2-5, the V gene TRBV12-5; D perhaps matches TRBD1 (6 bases). In germline, CDR1 is LGHNT, CDR2 FRNRAP. The CDR3 sequence is 13 residues long. The V end was cut by 6 bases, the J end by 0 bases, with 8 bases between. CDR3 sequence reads: CASGTGNQETQYF. The CDR3 coding sequence is TGTGCTAGTGGGACAGGAAACCAAGAGACCCAGTACTTC. Supplemented by reference TRBV12-5 and TRBJ2-5, the full variable domain reads DARVTQTPRHKVTEMGQEVTMRCQPILGHNTVFWYRQTMMQGLELLAYFRNRAPLDDSGMPKDRFSAEMPDATLATLKIQPSEPRDSAVYFCASGTGNQETQYFGPGTRLLVL.

The chain is built from TRBV3-1 (or the pseudogene TRBV3-2) and TRBJ1-1, with 7 bases matching TRBD1. The trim removed 0 bases at V and 0 bases at J, leaving 7 bases unmatched. Germline V gene lookup returns CDR1 LGHDT and CDR2 YNNKEL (reference sequence). CDR3 length: 17 amino acids. For the CDR3, the DNA is TGTGCCAGCAGCCAAGATTGGACAGGAGCCATGAACACTGAAGCTTTCTTT. Its translation: CASSQDWTGAMNTEAFF.

The chain is built from TRBV27 and TRBJ1-6; TRBD1 matches at 7 bases. Per the germline V gene, CDR1 is MNHEY and CDR2 is SMNVEV (reference sequence). Germline trimming cut 6 bases from V and 7 bases from J; bases unmatched to any gene: 9. The CDR3 runs to 15 residues. The CDR3 reads CASRKDRQLNSPLHF. DNA of the CDR3: TGTGCCAGCAGGAAGGACAGGCAGTTGAATTCACCCCTCCACTTT.

The CDR3 loop reads CASSSPPHRGYGYTF. CDR3 nucleotide sequence: TGTGCCAGCAGTTCCCCCCCCCATCGGGGCTATGGCTACACCTTC. The V call is TRBV28, the J call TRBJ1-2; the D is unclear. This CDR3 is built from 15 residues. Trimming took off 4 bases at V and 4 bases at J, with 16 bases between the two ends. CDR1 is MDHEN, CDR2 SYDVKM, per germline.

The V call is TRBV5-4, the J call TRBJ2-5; 8 bases are a match to TRBD1. The CDR3 is 15 amino acids. The junction had 11 bases not matched to a gene; V was cut back by 5 bases and J by 5 bases. Germline V gives CDR1 SGHNT, CDR2 YYREEE (reference sequence). This chain's CDR3 is CASSAGQGVRETQYF. DNA of the CDR3: TGTGCCAGCAGTGCCGGACAGGGCGTTAGGGAGACCCAGTACTTC.

The chain joins TRBV5-1 to TRBJ1-2; D possibly corresponds to TRBD1 (6 bases). The germline V gene encodes CDR1 SGHRS and CDR2 YFSETQ. V was clipped by 0 bases and J by 0 bases, with 9 bases between them. This CDR3 has 15 residues. CDR3 DNA sequence: TGCGCCAGCAGCTTGGAGGGACAAACTAACTATGGCTACACCTTC. It specifies CASSLEGQTNYGYTF.

This clone was seen more than once but under ten times. This chain uses TRBV4-3 with TRBJ1-2; TRBD1 is a possible D gene (5 bases). The CDR3 runs 15 residues. Germline CDR1 reads LGHNA; CDR2 reads YSLEER. V was pared by 1 base and J by 4 bases, with 13 bases between. The CDR3 DNA follows: TGCGCCAGCAGCCAAGGGCAGGGATCTGGCTATGGCTACACCTTC. This gives the protein CASSQGQGSGYGYTF.

The chain recombines TRBV5-1 with TRBJ1-6; D perhaps matches TRBD1 (6 bases). The CDR3 extends over 16 amino acids. V lost 4 bases to trimming and J lost 0 bases, with 11 bases between them. The germline V gene has CDR1 SGHRS and CDR2 YFSETQ. The CDR3 DNA sequence: TGCGCCAGCAGCGGGACATACAACTCCTATAATTCACCCCTCCACTTT. Its protein is CASSGTYNSYNSPLHF.

CDR3 in DNA: TGTGCCAGCAGCTACGCCACCGGACAGGGGAATTCACCCCTCCACTTT. Translated: CASSYATGQGNSPLHF. This chain connects TRBV6-5 to TRBJ1-6, with TRBD1 matching 9 bases. V dropped 6 bases and J dropped 7; count of bases not matched to a gene: 10. The CDR3 has 16 amino acids. Germline V lookup: CDR1 MNHEY, CDR2 SVGAGI.

The chain couples TRBV5-3 to TRBJ1-6; 7 nucleotides match TRBD1. TRBV5-3 has ORF status, its function being uncertain. The CDR3 is made up of 16 amino acids. Trimming cost V 4 bases and J 7 bases; bases outside gene matches: 11. The CDR3 sequence is CARSGDREEYNSPLHF. CDR3 nucleotide sequence: TGTGCCAGAAGCGGCGACAGGGAGGAGTACAATTCACCCCTCCACTTT.

V is TRBV6-6 and J is TRBJ1-1, with a possible D match to TRBD1 (5 bases). Trimming cost V 2 bases and J 5 bases, with 15 bases left between them. CDR3 length: 15 residues. Germline values: CDR1 MNHNY, CDR2 SVGAGI (reference sequence). Here the CDR3 reads CASSYGGARPTEAFF. The CDR3 region has the DNA TGTGCCAGCAGTTACGGAGGGGCCAGGCCGACTGAAGCTTTCTTT.

The V call is TRBV11-1, the J call TRBJ2-5; tentatively, D is TRBD2 (6 bases). V shed 2 bases and J shed 7 bases, with 8 bases lying between them. This CDR3 spans 12 amino acids. Germline V lookup: CDR1 SGHAT, CDR2 FQDESV (reference sequence). CDR3 region: CASSLRGMTQYF. The CDR3 region has the DNA TGTGCCAGCAGCTTACGGGGGATGACCCAGTACTTC.

This rearrangement joins TRBV4-1 to TRBJ1-3, with D tentatively TRBD1 (5 bases). This CDR3 is built from 14 residues. V dropped 6 bases and J dropped 1 base, with 10 bases sitting between them. The germline V gene has CDR1 MGHRA and CDR2 YSYEKL. CDR3 nucleotides: TGCGCCAGCAGTCATAGGGGTTCTGGAAACACCATATATTTT. This codes for CASSHRGSGNTIYF.

The chain employs TRBV3-1 (or the pseudogene TRBV3-2) and TRBJ2-3; tentatively, D is TRBD1 (5 bases). CDR3 length: 15 amino acids. Germline-derived CDR1 and CDR2 are LGHDT and YNNKEL (reference sequence). Trimming took 3 bases from V and 1 from J, leaving 11 bases between them. This CDR3 reads CASSQTATGTDTQYF. CDR3 nucleotides: TGTGCCAGCAGCCAGACAGCGACCGGCACAGATACGCAGTATTTT.

The chain employs TRBV2 and TRBJ2-4, with no clear D. This CDR3 is 11 amino acids long. Germline lookup yields CDR1 SNHLY and CDR2 FYNNEI. Deletions cut 5 bases from V and 8 bases from J, with 7 bases between. The CDR3 protein is CASSLPDIQYF. In nucleotides, the CDR3 is TGTGCCAGCAGTTTACCGGACATTCAGTACTTC.

CDR3 nucleotides: TGTGCCAGCAGCTCCCGGGACAGAAACACTGAAGCTTTCTTT. Translation gives CASSSRDRNTEAFF. The chain recombines TRBV5-4 with TRBJ1-1; TRBD1 agrees at 7 bases. Germline lookup yields CDR1 SGHNT and CDR2 YYREEE (reference sequence). CDR3 size: 14 residues. With V trimmed by 3 bases and J by 2 bases, 4 bases remained unmatched. The full variable domain, completed using reference TRBV5-4 and TRBJ1-1, is ETGVTQSPTHLIKTRGQQVTLRCSSQSGHNTVSWYQQALGQGPQFIFQYYREEENGRGNFPPRFSGLQFPNYSSELNVNALELDDSALYLCASSSRDRNTEAFFGQGTRLTVV.

The V gene is TRBV13, the J gene TRBJ2-3; no definite D call. The V end lost 5 bases, the J end lost 2 bases, and 5 bases lay between the germline ends. CDR3 size: 12 residues. Germline values: CDR1 PRHDT, CDR2 FYEKMQ (reference sequence). CDR3 protein: CASSQNTDTQYF. The CDR3, as DNA: TGTGCCAGCAGCCAAAACACAGATACGCAGTATTTT.

The chain employs TRBV7-9 and TRBJ2-3, with 9 nucleotides matching TRBD2. The junction had 16 bases not matched to a gene; V was cut back by 5 bases and J by 4 bases. The CDR3 length is 18 residues. Germline V gene data show CDR1 as SEHNR and CDR2 as FQNEAQ (reference sequence). CDR3 in DNA: TGTGCCAGCAGCCGTAGCGGTCGGGCGGGGGGGCTTGCAGATACGCAGTATTTT. Translation: CASSRSGRAGGLADTQYF.

The chain uses TRBV30 and TRBJ1-5; D is possibly TRBD1 (6 bases). CDR1 and CDR2 from the germline V gene are GTSNPN and SVGIG (reference sequence). The CDR3 has 14 amino acids. V was cut by 2 bases and J by 2 bases, with 10 bases left in between. This CDR3 reads CAWSRGAGNQPQHF. The CDR3 nucleotides are TGTGCCTGGAGTCGGGGGGCTGGCAATCAGCCCCAGCATTTT.

The chain couples TRBV3-1 (or the pseudogene TRBV3-2) to TRBJ2-7; TRBD2 is a possible D gene (5 bases). The CDR3 loop spans 13 amino acids. Germline V CDR1 and CDR2: LGHDT, YNNKEL (reference sequence). Trimming took 3 bases from V and 2 from J, leaving 8 bases between them. The CDR3 DNA reads TGTGCCAGCAGCCAGAGGACTCCCTACGAGCAGTACTTC. It specifies CASSQRTPYEQYF.